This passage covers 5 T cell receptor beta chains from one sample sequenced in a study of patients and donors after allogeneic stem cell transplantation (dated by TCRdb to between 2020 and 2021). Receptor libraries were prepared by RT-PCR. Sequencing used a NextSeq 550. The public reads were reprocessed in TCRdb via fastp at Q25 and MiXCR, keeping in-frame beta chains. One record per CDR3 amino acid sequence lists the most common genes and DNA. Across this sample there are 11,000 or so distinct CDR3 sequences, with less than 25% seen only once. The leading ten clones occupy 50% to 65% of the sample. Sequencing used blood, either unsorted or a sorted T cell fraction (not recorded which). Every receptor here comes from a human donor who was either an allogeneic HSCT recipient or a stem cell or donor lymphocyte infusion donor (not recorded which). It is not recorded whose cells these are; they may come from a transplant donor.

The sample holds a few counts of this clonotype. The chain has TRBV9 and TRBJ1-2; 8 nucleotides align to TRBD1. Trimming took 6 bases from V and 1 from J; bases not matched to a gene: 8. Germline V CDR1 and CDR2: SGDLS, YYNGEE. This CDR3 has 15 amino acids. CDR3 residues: CASTNRGNHNYGYTF. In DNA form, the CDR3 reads TGTGCCAGCACCAACAGGGGGAATCATAACTATGGCTACACCTTC.

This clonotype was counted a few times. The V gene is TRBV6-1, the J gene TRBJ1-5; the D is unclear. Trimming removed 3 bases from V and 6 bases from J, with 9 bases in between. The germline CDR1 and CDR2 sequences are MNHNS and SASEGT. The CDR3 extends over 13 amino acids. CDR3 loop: CASSDIPSQPQHF. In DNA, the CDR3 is TGTGCCAGCAGTGATATTCCGAGTCAGCCCCAGCATTTT.

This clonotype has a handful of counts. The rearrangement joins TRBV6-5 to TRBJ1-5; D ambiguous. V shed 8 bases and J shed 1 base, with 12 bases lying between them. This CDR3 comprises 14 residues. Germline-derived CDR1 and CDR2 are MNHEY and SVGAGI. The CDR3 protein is CASGDGISNQPQHF. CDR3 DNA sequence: TGTGCCAGCGGGGATGGAATAAGCAATCAGCCCCAGCATTTT.

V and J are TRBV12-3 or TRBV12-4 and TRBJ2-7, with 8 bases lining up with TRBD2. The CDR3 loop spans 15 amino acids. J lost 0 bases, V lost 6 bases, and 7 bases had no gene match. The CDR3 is CASRPSGSSSYEQYF. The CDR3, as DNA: TGTGCCAGCAGACCTAGCGGGTCTAGCTCCTACGAGCAGTACTTC.

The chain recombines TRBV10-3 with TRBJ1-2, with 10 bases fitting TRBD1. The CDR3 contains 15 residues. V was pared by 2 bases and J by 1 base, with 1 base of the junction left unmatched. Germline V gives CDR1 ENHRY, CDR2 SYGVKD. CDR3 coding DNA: TGTGCCATCAGTGAGGGGACAGGGGATAACTATGGCTACACCTTC. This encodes CAISEGTGDNYGYTF.